This T cell receptor (beta chain) was profiled in a study of blood T cell repertoires in COVID-19. About the research overall: Samples came from the United States, Italy and Spain, spanning acute and convalescent COVID-19.

Trimming took 1 base from V and 5 from J; bases not matched to a gene: 11. The CDR3 spans 17 residues. Germline V gives CDR1 SEHNR, CDR2 FQNEAQ (reference sequence). Individuals aged about 18 to 100 years were recruited from roughly 23 US areas. The table came from immunoSEQ multiplex PCR; TCRdb's copy has only in-frame clones and leaves some out. The table includes about 210,000 clones, around 81% detected once. The source of this sequence is a woman aged 45-65 years with acute COVID-19. The chain has TRBV7-9 and TRBJ2-1, with TRBD2 matching over 7 bases. The sequenced sample was PBMCs or T cells enriched from blood (not recorded which). CDR3 residues: CASSLEVGRGNHNEQFF. CDR3 sequence (DNA): TGTGCCAGCAGCTTAGAGGTGGGGCGGGGGAATCACAATGAGCAGTTCTTC.